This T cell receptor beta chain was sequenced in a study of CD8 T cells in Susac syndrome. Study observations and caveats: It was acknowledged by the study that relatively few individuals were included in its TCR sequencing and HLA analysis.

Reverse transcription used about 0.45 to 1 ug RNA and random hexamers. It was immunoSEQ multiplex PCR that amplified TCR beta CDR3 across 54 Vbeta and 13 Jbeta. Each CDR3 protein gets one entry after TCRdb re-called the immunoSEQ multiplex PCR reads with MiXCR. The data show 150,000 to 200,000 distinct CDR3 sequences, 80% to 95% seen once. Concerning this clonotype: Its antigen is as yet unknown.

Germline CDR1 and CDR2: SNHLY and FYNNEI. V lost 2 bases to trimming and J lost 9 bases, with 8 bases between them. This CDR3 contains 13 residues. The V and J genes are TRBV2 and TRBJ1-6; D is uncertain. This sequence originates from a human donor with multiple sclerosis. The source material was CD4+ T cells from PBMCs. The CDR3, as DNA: TGTGCCAGCAGTGAATTTGGGAGTTCACCCCTCCACTTT. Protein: CASSEFGSSPLHF.